This T cell receptor beta chain was sequenced for a study of response to subunit inactivated influenza vaccine. Concerning this clonotype itself: Its antigen remains unidentified.

Study observations and caveats: Authors suggested seasonal influenza vaccinations each recruit few new T cells.

Germline V lookup: CDR1 SGHRS, CDR2 YFSETQ. CDR3 length: 12 amino acids. V was shortened by 2 bases and J by 6 bases, with 9 bases between the two germline ends. TCRdb analysed the RT-PCR reads with MiXCR anew, one entry per CDR3 protein. The sample consists of 860,000 or so distinct CDR3 sequences, 21% of them appearing once. The chain recombines TRBV5-1 with TRBJ2-7, with unresolved D. The TCR comes from a man aged 45-65 years who received an inactivated influenza vaccine. The source material was PBMCs from blood, sampled around 5 days after vaccination. CDR3 loop: CASSFNGLEQYF. CDR3 DNA: TGCGCCAGCAGCTTCAACGGGCTCGAGCAGTACTTC.